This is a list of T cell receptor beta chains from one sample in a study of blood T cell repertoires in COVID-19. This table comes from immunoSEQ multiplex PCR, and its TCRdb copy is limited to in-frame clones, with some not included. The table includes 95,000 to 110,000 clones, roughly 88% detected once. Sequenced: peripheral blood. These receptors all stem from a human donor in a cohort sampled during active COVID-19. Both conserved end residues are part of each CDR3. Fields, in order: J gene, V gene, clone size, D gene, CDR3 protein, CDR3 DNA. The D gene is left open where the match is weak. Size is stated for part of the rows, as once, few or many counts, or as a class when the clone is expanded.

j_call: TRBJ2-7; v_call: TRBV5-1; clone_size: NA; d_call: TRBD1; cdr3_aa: CASSLSGQGAYEQYF; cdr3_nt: TGCGCCAGCAGCTTGTCGGGACAGGGGGCCTACGAGCAGTACTTC
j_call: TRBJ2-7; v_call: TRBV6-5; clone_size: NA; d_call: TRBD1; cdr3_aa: CASSFGTGGEQYF; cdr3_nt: TGTGCCAGCAGTTTCGGGACAGGGGGCGAGCAGTACTTC
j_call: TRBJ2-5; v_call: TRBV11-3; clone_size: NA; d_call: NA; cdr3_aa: CASSWSGQETQYF; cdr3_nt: TGTGCCAGCAGCTGGAGCGGTCAAGAGACCCAGTACTTC
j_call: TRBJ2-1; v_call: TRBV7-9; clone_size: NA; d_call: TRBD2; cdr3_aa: CASSSSSGKGGEQFF; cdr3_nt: TGTGCCAGCAGCTCCTCTAGCGGGAAGGGGGGTGAGCAGTTCTTC
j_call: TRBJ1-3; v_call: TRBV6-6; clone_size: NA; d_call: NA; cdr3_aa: CASSYLGGGGNTIYF; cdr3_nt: TGTGCCAGCAGTTACTTGGGGGGGGGAGGAAACACCATATATTTT
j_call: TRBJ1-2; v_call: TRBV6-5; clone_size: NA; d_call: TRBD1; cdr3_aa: CASSYSRTGGNGYTF; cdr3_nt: TGTGCCAGCAGTTACTCCCGGACAGGGGGCAATGGCTACACCTTC
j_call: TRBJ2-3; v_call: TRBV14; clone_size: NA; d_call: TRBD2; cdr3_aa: CASSSAGGPADTQYF; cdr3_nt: TGTGCCAGCAGTTCAGCGGGAGGGCCTGCAGATACGCAGTATTTT
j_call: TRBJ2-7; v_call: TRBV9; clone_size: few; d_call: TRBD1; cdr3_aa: CASSAGQPFCGHEQYF; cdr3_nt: TGTGCCAGCAGCGCGGGACAGCCGTTTTGTGGCCACGAGCAGTACTTC
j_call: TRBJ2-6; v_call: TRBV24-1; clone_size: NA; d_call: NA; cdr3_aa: CATSERDSSGANVLTF; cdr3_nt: TGTGCCACCAGTGAACGCGACAGCTCTGGGGCCAACGTCCTGACTTTC
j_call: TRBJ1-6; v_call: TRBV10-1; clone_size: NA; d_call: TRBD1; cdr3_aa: CASSPQGNNSPLHF; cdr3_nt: TGCGCCAGCAGCCCACAGGGGAACAATTCACCCCTCCACTTT